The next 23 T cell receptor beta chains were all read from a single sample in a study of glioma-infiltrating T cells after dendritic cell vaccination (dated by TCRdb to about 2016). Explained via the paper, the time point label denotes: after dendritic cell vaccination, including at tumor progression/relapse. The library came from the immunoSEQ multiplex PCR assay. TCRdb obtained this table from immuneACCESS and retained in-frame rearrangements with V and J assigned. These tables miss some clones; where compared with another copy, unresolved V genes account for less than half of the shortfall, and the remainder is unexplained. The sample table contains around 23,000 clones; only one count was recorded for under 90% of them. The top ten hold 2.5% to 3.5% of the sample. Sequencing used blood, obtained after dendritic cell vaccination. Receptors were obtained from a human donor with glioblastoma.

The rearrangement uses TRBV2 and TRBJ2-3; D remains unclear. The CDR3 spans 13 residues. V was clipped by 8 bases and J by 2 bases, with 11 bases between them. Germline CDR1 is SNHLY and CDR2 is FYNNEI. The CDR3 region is CASLYDFTDTQYF. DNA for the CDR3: TGTGCCAGCCTCTATGACTTCACAGATACGCAGTATTTT.

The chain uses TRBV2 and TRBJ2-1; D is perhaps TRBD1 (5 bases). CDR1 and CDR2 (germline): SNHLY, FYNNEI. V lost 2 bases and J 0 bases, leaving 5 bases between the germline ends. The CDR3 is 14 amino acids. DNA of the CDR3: TGTGCCAGCAGTGAAAGGGGCTCCTACAATGAGCAGTTCTTC. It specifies CASSERGSYNEQFF. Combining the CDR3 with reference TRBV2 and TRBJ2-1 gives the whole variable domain EPEVTQTPSHQVTQMGQEVILRCVPISNHLYFYWYRQILGQKVEFLVSFYNNEISEKSEIFDDQFSVERPDGSNFTLKIRSTKLEDSAMYFCASSERGSYNEQFFGPGTRLTVL.

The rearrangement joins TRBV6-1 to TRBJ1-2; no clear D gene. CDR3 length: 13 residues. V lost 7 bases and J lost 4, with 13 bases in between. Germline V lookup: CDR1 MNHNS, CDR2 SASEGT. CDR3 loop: CASTDSGGYGYTF. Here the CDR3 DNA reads TGTGCCAGCACCGATTCGGGAGGCTATGGCTACACCTTC.

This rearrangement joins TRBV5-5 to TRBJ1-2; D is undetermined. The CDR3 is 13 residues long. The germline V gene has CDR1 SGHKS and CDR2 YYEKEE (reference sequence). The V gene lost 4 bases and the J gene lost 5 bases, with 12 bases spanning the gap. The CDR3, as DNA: TGTGCCAGCAGCACGAACAGAAAGTATGGCTACACCTTC. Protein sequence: CASSTNRKYGYTF.

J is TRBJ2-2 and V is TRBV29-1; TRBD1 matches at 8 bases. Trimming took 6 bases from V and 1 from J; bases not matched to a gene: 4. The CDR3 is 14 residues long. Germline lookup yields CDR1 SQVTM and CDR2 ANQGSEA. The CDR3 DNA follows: TGCAGCGTCCCGGACAGGGTGAACACCGGGGAGCTGTTTTTT. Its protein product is CSVPDRVNTGELFF.

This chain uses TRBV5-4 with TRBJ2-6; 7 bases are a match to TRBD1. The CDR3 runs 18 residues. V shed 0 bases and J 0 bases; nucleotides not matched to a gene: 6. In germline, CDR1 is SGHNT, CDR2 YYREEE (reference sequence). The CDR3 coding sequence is TGTGCCAGCAGCTTGGCCAAGGGGGCCCGCTCTGGGGCCAACGTCCTGACTTTC. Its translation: CASSLAKGARSGANVLTF.

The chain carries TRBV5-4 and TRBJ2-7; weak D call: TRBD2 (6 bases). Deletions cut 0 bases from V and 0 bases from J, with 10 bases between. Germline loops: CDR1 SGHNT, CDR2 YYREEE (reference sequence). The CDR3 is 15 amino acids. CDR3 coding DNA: TGTGCCAGCAGCTTGGGGGAGGCTGGCTCCTACGAGCAGTACTTC. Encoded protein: CASSLGEAGSYEQYF.

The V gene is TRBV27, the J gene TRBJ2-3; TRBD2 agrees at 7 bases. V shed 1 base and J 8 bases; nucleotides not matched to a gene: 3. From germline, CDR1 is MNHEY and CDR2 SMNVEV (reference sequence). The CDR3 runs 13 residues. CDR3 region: CASSLYRGGTQYF. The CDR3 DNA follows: TGTGCCAGCAGTTTATATCGCGGGGGTACGCAGTATTTT.

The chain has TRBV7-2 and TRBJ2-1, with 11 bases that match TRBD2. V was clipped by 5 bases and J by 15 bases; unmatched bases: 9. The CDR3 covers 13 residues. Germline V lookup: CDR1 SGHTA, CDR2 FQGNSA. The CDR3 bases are TGTGCCAGCAGCCTCGGGACTAGCGGTCGGTGGTTCTTC. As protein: CASSLGTSGRWFF.

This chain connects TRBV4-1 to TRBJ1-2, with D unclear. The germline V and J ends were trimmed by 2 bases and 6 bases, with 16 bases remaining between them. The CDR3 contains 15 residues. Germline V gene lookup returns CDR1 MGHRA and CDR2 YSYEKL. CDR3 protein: CASSQSGLSQDGYTF. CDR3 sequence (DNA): TGCGCCAGCAGCCAATCTGGCCTCAGTCAAGATGGCTACACCTTC.

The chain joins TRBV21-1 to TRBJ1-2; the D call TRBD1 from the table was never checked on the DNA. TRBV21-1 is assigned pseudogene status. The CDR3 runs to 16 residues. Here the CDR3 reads CASSTAGTAYNYGYTF. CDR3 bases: TGTGCCAGCAGCACGGCCGGGACAGCATACAACTATGGCTACACCTTC.

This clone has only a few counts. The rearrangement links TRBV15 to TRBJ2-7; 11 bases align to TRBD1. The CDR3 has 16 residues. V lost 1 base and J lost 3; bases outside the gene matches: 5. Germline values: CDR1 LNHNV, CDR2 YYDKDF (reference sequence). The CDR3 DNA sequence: TGTGCCACCAGCAGAGGGGGGGACAGGGGGGTCTACGAGCAGTACTTC. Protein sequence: CATSRGGDRGVYEQYF.

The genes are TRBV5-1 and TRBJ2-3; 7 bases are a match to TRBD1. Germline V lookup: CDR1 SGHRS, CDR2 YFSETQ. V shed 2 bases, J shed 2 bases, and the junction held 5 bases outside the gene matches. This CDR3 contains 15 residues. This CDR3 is CASSFGTAPTDTQYF. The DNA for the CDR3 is TGCGCCAGCAGCTTTGGGACAGCGCCCACAGATACGCAGTATTTT.

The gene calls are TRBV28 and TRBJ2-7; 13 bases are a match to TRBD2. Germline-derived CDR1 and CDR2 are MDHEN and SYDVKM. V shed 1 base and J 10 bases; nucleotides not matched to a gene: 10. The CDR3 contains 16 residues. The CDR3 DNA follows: TGTGCCAGCAGTTTATCCTCACTAGCGGGGGGGCGACATCAGTACTTC. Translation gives CASSLSSLAGGRHQYF.

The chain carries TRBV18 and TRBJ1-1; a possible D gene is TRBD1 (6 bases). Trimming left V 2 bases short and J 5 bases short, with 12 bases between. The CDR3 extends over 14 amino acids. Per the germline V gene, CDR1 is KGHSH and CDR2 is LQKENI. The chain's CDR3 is CASSPAGVGTEAFF. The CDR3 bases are TGTGCCAGCTCACCAGCAGGGGTGGGGACTGAAGCTTTCTTT. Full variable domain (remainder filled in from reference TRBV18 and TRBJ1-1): NAGVMQNPRHLVRRRGQEARLRCSPMKGHSHVYWYRQLPEEGLKFMVYLQKENIIDESGMPKERFSAEFPKEGPSILRIQQVVRGDSAAYFCASSPAGVGTEAFFGQGTRLTVV.

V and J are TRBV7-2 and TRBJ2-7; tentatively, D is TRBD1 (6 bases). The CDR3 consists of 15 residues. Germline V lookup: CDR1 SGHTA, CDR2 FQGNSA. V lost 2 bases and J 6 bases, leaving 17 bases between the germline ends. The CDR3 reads CASSLWVGGFGEQYF. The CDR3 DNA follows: TGTGCCAGCAGCTTATGGGTTGGGGGCTTCGGCGAGCAGTACTTC. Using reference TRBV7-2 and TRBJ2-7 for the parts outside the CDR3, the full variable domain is GAGVSQSPSNKVTEKGKDVELRCDPISGHTALYWYRQSLGQGLEFLIYFQGNSAPDKSGLPSDRFSAERTGGSVSTLTIQRTQQEDSAVYLCASSLWVGGFGEQYFGPGTRLTVT.

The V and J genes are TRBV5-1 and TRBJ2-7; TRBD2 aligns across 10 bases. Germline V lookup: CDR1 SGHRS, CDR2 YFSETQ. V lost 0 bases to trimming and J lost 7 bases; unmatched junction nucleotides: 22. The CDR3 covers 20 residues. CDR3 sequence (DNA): TGCGCCAGCAGCTTGGACTTTTCTGGGGAACCGGGACTAGCGAGGCGGGAGCAGTACTTC. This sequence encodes CASSLDFSGEPGLARREQYF. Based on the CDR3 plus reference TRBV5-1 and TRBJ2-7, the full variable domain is KAGVTQTPRYLIKTRGQQVTLSCSPISGHRSVSWYQQTPGQGLQFLFEYFSETQRNKGNFPGRFSGRQFSNSRSEMNVSTLELGDSALYLCASSLDFSGEPGLARREQYFGPGTRLTVT.

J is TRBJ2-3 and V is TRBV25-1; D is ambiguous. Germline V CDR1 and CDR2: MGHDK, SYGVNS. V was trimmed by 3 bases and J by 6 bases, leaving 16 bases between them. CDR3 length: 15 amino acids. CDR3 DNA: TGTGCCAGCAGTGACTCGGGTCAGCTTTTCGATACGCAGTATTTT. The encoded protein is CASSDSGQLFDTQYF.

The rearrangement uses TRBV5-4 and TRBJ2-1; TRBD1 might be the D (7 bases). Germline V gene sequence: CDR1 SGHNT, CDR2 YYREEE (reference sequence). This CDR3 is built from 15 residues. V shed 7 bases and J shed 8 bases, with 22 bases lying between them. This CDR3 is CASYSSGGGGDEQFF. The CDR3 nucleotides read TGTGCCAGCTACTCATCAGGGGGTGGAGGGGATGAGCAGTTCTTC.

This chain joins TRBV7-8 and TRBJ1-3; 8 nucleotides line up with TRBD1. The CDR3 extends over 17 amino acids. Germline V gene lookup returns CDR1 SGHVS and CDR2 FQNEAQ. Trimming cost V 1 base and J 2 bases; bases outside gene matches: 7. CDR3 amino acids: CASSLVRGRGPGNTIYF. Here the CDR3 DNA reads TGTGCCAGCAGCTTAGTGAGAGGCAGGGGGCCTGGAAACACCATATATTTT.

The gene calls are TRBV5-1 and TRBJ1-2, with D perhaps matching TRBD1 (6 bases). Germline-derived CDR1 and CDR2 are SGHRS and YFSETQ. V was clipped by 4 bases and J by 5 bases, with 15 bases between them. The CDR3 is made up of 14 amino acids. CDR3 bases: TGCGCCAGCAGCCGACTGGAGACAGGATATGGCTACACCTTC. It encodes CASSRLETGYGYTF.

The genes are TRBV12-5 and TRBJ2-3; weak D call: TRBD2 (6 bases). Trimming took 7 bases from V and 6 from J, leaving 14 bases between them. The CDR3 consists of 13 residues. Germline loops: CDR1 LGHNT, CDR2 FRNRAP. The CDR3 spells CASASGARDTQYF. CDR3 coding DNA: TGTGCTAGTGCTTCGGGAGCCCGGGATACGCAGTATTTT.

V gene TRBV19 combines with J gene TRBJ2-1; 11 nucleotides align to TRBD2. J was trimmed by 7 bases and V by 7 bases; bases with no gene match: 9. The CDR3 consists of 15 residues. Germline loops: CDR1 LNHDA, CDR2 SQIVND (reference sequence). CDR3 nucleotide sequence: TGTGCCAGTAAAGAGACTAGCGGGGTTCGTAATGAGCAGTTCTTC. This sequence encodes CASKETSGVRNEQFF.